The rows below give T cell receptor beta chains drawn from one sample of a study of blood T cell repertoires in COVID-19. Assay used: immunoSEQ multiplex PCR; TCRdb lists only in-frame clones, some missing. This table holds roughly 250,000 clones, roughly 84% found once. Sequenced input: peripheral blood. These receptors were taken from a middle-aged woman who had recovered from COVID-19. Each CDR3 is given with its conserved first and last residue. D genes are given only for firm matches. Clone size, where shown, is once, few, many, or a class for clones that have expanded.

V gene	clone size	J gene	D gene	CDR3 protein	CDR3 DNA
TRBV6-5	NA	TRBJ2-1	TRBD2	CASSYSSGGGRNEQFF	TGTGCCAGCAGTTACTCGAGTGGCGGGGGGCGGAATGAGCAGTTCTTC
TRBV27	NA	TRBJ1-1	NA	CASSQMNTEAFF	TGTGCCAGCAGTCAGATGAACACTGAAGCTTTCTTT
TRBV6-5	NA	TRBJ2-1	TRBD2	CASSYVLAGRNEQFF	TGTGCCAGCAGTTACGTACTAGCGGGACGTAATGAGCAGTTCTTC
TRBV3-1/TRBV3-2	NA	TRBJ2-2	NA	CASSQDLGQGWAGELFF	TGTGCCAGCAGCCAAGATTTGGGGCAGGGTTGGGCCGGGGAGCTGTTTTTT
TRBV5-4	NA	TRBJ1-2	NA	CASSDGPQGDYGYTF	TGTGCCAGCAGCGACGGGCCGCAAGGGGACTATGGCTACACCTTC
TRBV5-1	NA	TRBJ2-7	TRBD1	CASSSGQVRAEQYF	TGCGCCAGCAGCAGTGGACAGGTTCGCGCCGAGCAGTACTTC
TRBV18	few	TRBJ2-2	TRBD2	CASSPPASGGTGELFF	TGTGCCAGCTCACCACCGGCTAGCGGGGGAACCGGGGAGCTGTTTTTT
TRBV5-1	many	TRBJ1-1	TRBD1	CASSLVQGSTEAFF	TGCGCCAGCAGCTTGGTACAGGGGAGCACTGAAGCTTTCTTT
TRBV4-2	NA	TRBJ2-7	NA	CASSQGRGAGEQYF	TGTGCCAGCAGCCAAGGGCGGGGAGCCGGCGAGCAGTACTTC
TRBV15	NA	TRBJ2-7	TRBD2	CATSRAGQAGGPYEQYF	TGTGCCACCAGCAGAGCCGGTCAAGCGGGGGGCCCCTACGAGCAGTACTTC
TRBV2	NA	TRBJ2-7	NA	CASRLQGYEQYF	TGTGCCAGCAGACTCCAGGGTTACGAGCAGTACTTC
TRBV5-4	few	TRBJ2-2	TRBD1	CASSTGTGGHGELFF	TGTGCCAGCAGTACCGGGACAGGGGGGCACGGGGAGCTGTTTTTT
TRBV15	NA	TRBJ2-3	TRBD1	CATSRSPGTGKDTQYF	TGTGCCACCAGCAGAAGTCCCGGGACAGGGAAAGATACGCAGTATTTT
TRBV19	NA	TRBJ2-2	TRBD1	CATSQTPGQGTGELFF	TGTGCCACATCACAAACACCGGGACAGGGGACCGGGGAGCTGTTTTTT
TRBV5-6	NA	TRBJ1-1	NA	CASSFVPGDTEAFF	TGTGCCAGCAGCTTCGTTCCCGGGGACACTGAAGCTTTCTTT
TRBV12-3/TRBV12-4	once	TRBJ1-2	NA	CASSLGQGLGYTF	TGTGCCAGCAGTTTAGGGCAGGGCTTAGGCTACACCTTC
TRBV7-9	NA	TRBJ1-1	NA	CASSLGLSGVTEAFF	TGTGCCAGCAGCTTAGGGCTTTCGGGAGTCACTGAAGCTTTCTTT
TRBV13	NA	TRBJ2-3	NA	CASSPQNLWSPTDTQYF	TGTGCCAGCAGCCCACAAAACCTGTGGAGTCCCACAGATACGCAGTATTTT
TRBV5-1	once	TRBJ2-2	NA	CASSTPSRGVTGELFF	TGCGCCAGCAGCACCCCCTCCAGGGGCGTCACCGGGGAGCTGTTTTTT
TRBV19	NA	TRBJ2-7	TRBD2	CASSNPRGAPSYEQYF	TGTGCCAGTAGTAACCCGCGGGGGGCCCCATCCTACGAGCAGTACTTC
TRBV5-4	NA	TRBJ1-2	NA	CASRNKAGDYGYTF	TGTGCCAGCAGAAATAAGGCGGGGGACTATGGCTACACCTTC
TRBV6-1	NA	TRBJ1-4	TRBD1	CASSETLRDRGREKLFF	TGTGCCAGCAGTGAGACCCTTCGGGACAGGGGGAGGGAAAAACTGTTTTTT
TRBV7-9	NA	TRBJ1-2	NA	CASSSLPNYGYTF	TGTGCCAGCAGCAGCCTTCCTAACTATGGCTACACCTTC
TRBV10-3	NA	TRBJ1-3	NA	CAISEGLRTGNTIYF	TGTGCCATCAGTGAGGGGCTTAGGACTGGAAACACCATATATTTT
TRBV19	once	TRBJ2-7	NA	CASSIRGSGSYEQYF	TGTGCCAGTAGTATAAGGGGCTCCGGCTCCTACGAGCAGTACTTC
TRBV28	NA	TRBJ1-2	NA	CASSLGSNYGYTF	TGTGCCAGCAGTTTGGGCAGTAACTATGGCTACACCTTC
TRBV6-5	NA	TRBJ1-2	NA	CASNLKREGVFGYTF	TGTGCCAGCAACCTAAAAAGGGAGGGGGTCTTTGGCTACACCTTC
TRBV7-9	many	TRBJ1-6	NA	CASSLDYARSTLHF	TGTGCCAGCAGCTTAGACTATGCAAGGAGTACCCTCCACTTT
TRBV4-1	NA	TRBJ1-5	TRBD1	CASSQVTGDQPQHF	TGCGCCAGCAGCCAAGTGACAGGGGATCAGCCCCAGCATTTT
TRBV2	NA	TRBJ1-1	NA	CASTGGTEAFF	TGTGCCAGCACGGGGGGTACTGAAGCTTTCTTT
TRBV12-3/TRBV12-4	few	TRBJ2-3	NA	CASSTGTPYTQYF	TGTGCCAGCAGTACAGGGACCCCTTATACGCAGTATTTT
TRBV11-3	NA	TRBJ2-4	NA	CASSLVIEENIQYF	TGTGCCAGCAGCTTAGTAATCGAGGAAAACATTCAGTACTTC
TRBV2	NA	TRBJ1-1	TRBD1	CASSPWTGMNTEAFF	TGTGCCAGCAGTCCCTGGACAGGTATGAACACTGAAGCTTTCTTT
TRBV3-1/TRBV3-2	NA	TRBJ1-1	NA	CASSQDREAFF	TGTGCCAGCAGCCAAGACAGGGAAGCTTTCTTT
TRBV11-3	NA	TRBJ2-7	TRBD1	CASSSGTAREQYF	TGTGCCAGCAGCTCCGGGACAGCACGCGAGCAGTACTTC
TRBV5-1	NA	TRBJ1-6	NA	CASSLALQTNSPLHF	TGCGCCAGCAGCTTGGCCTTACAGACCAATTCACCCCTCCACTTT
TRBV19	once	TRBJ1-3	NA	CASTGYGNTIYF	TGTGCCAGTACGGGGTATGGAAACACCATATATTTT
TRBV7-3	once	TRBJ1-5	NA	CASSFGSNQPQHF	TGTGCCAGCAGCTTCGGTAGCAATCAGCCCCAGCATTTT
TRBV18	NA	TRBJ1-3	TRBD1	CASSYGTARGNTIYF	TGTGCCAGCTCCTACGGGACAGCTCGAGGAAACACCATATATTTT
TRBV6-2/TRBV6-3	NA	TRBJ1-5	TRBD1	CASSYSGQDLYSNQPQHF	TGTGCCAGCAGTTACTCTGGACAGGACCTCTATAGCAATCAGCCCCAGCATTTT
TRBV5-4	NA	TRBJ2-5	TRBD1	CASTPTGVPYQETQYF	TGTGCCAGCACCCCAACAGGGGTCCCCTATCAAGAGACCCAGTACTTC
TRBV12-3/TRBV12-4	NA	TRBJ2-3	NA	CASMSGPDTQYF	TGTGCCAGCATGTCAGGGCCAGATACGCAGTATTTT
TRBV3-1/TRBV3-2	NA	TRBJ1-3	NA	CASSHRAGATGNTIYF	TGTGCCAGCAGCCACCGGGCAGGGGCAACTGGAAACACCATATATTTT
TRBV7-9	NA	TRBJ2-7	NA	CASSLGRYEQYF	TGTGCCAGCAGCTTGGGGCGCTACGAGCAGTACTTC
TRBV30	NA	TRBJ1-2	NA	CAWSLDNNYGYTF	TGTGCCTGGAGCCTAGATAATAACTATGGCTACACCTTC
TRBV6-1	NA	TRBJ2-3	NA	CASSEGQDPGYTQYF	TGTGCCAGCAGTGAAGGACAGGACCCCGGGTATACGCAGTATTTT